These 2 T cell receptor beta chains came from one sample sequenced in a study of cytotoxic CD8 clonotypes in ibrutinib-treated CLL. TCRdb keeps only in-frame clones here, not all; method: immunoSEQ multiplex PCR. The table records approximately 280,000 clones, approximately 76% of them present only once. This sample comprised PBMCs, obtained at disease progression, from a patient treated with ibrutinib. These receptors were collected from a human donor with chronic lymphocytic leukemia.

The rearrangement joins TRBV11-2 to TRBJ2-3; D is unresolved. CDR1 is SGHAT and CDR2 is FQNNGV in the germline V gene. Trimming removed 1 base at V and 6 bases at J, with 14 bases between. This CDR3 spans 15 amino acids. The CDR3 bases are TGTGCCAGCAGCTTAGGGTACAACGGTAGGGATACGCAGTATTTT. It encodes CASSLGYNGRDTQYF.

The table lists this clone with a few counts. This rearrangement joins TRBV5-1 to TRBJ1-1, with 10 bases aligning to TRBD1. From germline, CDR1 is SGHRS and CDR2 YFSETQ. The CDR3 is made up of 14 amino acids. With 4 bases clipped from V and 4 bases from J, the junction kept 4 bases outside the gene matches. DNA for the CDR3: TGCGCCAGCAGCCCGGACAGGGGGTTCACTGAAGCTTTCTTT. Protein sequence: CASSPDRGFTEAFF.